Shown below are 11 T cell receptor beta chains from a single sample sequenced in a study of cytomegalovirus exposure and HLA in healthy donors. PCR involved 60 Vbeta and 13 Jbeta primers. Assay used: immunoSEQ multiplex PCR; TCRdb lists only in-frame clones, some missing. The sample shows about 170,000 clones, approximately 80% of them seen only once. The sequencing sample was made of PBMCs. These receptors were taken from a boy aged 2 to 10 in good health and CMV-seronegative.

Notes on this clone: One junction end does not reproduce the germline sequence, and a read error may be involved. V is TRBV7-2 and J is TRBJ2-1, with 11 bases that match TRBD2. The CDR3 is made up of 14 amino acids. Germline V CDR1 and CDR2: SGHTA, FQGNSA. CDR3 sequence: CASSLAGGMDEQFF. The CDR3 DNA follows: TGTGCCAGCAGTTTAGCGGGGGGGATGGATGAGCAGTTCTTC. Full variable domain (remainder filled in from reference TRBV7-2 and TRBJ2-1): GAGVSQSPSNKVTEKGKDVELRCDPISGHTALYWYRQSLGQGLEFLIYFQGNSAPDKSGLPSDRFSAERTGGSVSTLTIQRTQQEDSAVYLCASSLAGGMDEQFFGPGTRLTVL.

The rearrangement joins TRBV4-1 to TRBJ2-2; 9 bases map to TRBD1. V was pared by 4 bases and J by 7 bases, with 7 bases of the junction left unmatched. Germline V lookup: CDR1 MGHRA, CDR2 YSYEKL. The CDR3 consists of 15 residues. CDR3 amino acids: CASSRGDRVDGELFF. CDR3 nucleotide sequence: TGCGCCAGCAGCCGGGGGGACAGGGTGGACGGGGAGCTGTTTTTT.

This sequence joins TRBV27 and TRBJ2-1; 9 bases align to TRBD2. V was pared by 4 bases and J by 3 bases, with 4 bases of the junction left unmatched. Germline assignment: CDR1 MNHEY and CDR2 SMNVEV (reference sequence). CDR3 length: 15 amino acids. In DNA form, the CDR3 reads TGTGCCAGCAGTTCCCCGACTAGCGGCTACAATGAGCAGTTCTTC. It codes for CASSSPTSGYNEQFF.

The chain combines TRBV5-6 with TRBJ1-3, with D unclear. The ends were cut back, 4 bases at V and 0 bases at J, with 8 bases in the middle. Germline V gives CDR1 SGHDT, CDR2 YYEEEE. CDR3 length: 14 amino acids. The CDR3 nucleotides are TGTGCCAGCAGCAGCGTCGACTCTGGAAACACCATATATTTT. Protein: CASSSVDSGNTIYF.

This chain connects TRBV4-1 to TRBJ2-3, with 8 positions matching TRBD2. Looked up from germline, CDR1 is MGHRA and CDR2 is YSYEKL. V dropped 4 bases and J dropped 4; count of bases not matched to a gene: 7. This CDR3 region has 15 residues. The CDR3 DNA sequence: TGCGCCAGCAGCCCGTTAGCGGGGCCACCAGATACGCAGTATTTT. This gives the protein CASSPLAGPPDTQYF.

The genes are TRBV9 and TRBJ2-1; no definite D call. The CDR3 spans 12 residues. CDR1 and CDR2 from the germline V gene are SGDLS and YYNGEE. The V end lost 5 bases, the J end lost 4 bases, and 7 bases lay between the germline ends. The CDR3 reads CASRNFYNEQFF. CDR3 nucleotides: TGTGCCAGCAGAAACTTTTACAATGAGCAGTTCTTC.

The rearrangement joins TRBV7-2 to TRBJ2-5; D is perhaps TRBD2 (5 bases). CDR3 length: 14 amino acids. The germline V gene has CDR1 SGHTA and CDR2 FQGNSA. The V and J ends lost 1 base and 4 bases respectively, with 10 bases between them. The CDR3 nucleotides are TGTGCCAGCAGCTTAGATAGTCTAGCAGAGACCCAGTACTTC. Its translation: CASSLDSLAETQYF.

In its sample, this clone was seen a few times. The CDR3: CASSLGGARGTEAFF. The CDR3 DNA reads TGTGCCAGTAGTCTCGGGGGGGCACGTGGAACTGAAGCTTTCTTT. The chain couples TRBV19 to TRBJ1-1; possible D gene TRBD1, 6 bases. Deletions cut 5 bases from V and 5 bases from J, with 18 bases between. This CDR3 has 15 residues. CDR1 and CDR2 from the germline V gene are LNHDA and SQIVND (reference sequence).

The chain couples TRBV14 to TRBJ1-1, with a tentative D call TRBD1 (5 bases). The CDR3 runs 14 residues. V lost 2 bases and J 1 base, leaving 8 bases between the germline ends. Germline V gives CDR1 SGHDN, CDR2 FVKESK. CDR3 nucleotides: TGTGCCAGCAGCCAATTCGGGGGGAACACTGAAGCTTTCTTT. Translating it yields CASSQFGGNTEAFF.

This chain connects TRBV2 to TRBJ2-3, with 14 bases fitting TRBD2. CDR1 and CDR2 (germline): SNHLY, FYNNEI. The CDR3 length is 14 residues. J was trimmed by 12 bases and V by 5 bases; bases with no gene match: 7. This chain's CDR3 is CASSRLAGGPTQYF. CDR3 nucleotide sequence: TGTGCCAGCAGTCGACTAGCGGGAGGGCCCACACAGTATTTT. Together with reference TRBV2 and TRBJ2-3, the CDR3 gives the full variable domain: EPEVTQTPSHQVTQMGQEVILRCVPISNHLYFYWYRQILGQKVEFLVSFYNNEISEKSEIFDDQFSVERPDGSNFTLKIRSTKLEDSAMYFCASSRLAGGPTQYFGPGTRLTVL.

This rearrangement joins TRBV19 to TRBJ2-1; 7 bases fit TRBD2. This CDR3 region has 14 residues. The trim removed 5 bases at V and 7 bases at J, leaving 8 bases unmatched. Germline CDR1 and CDR2: LNHDA and SQIVND (reference sequence). The CDR3 loop reads CASSPAGWRNEQFF. The CDR3 DNA reads TGTGCCAGTAGTCCAGCGGGATGGAGGAATGAGCAGTTCTTC.